This T cell receptor beta chain is from a study of blood T cell repertoires in COVID-19. The junction had 11 bases not matched to a gene; V was cut back by 5 bases and J by 6 bases. Germline V gives CDR1 SGHTA, CDR2 FQGNSA. CDR3 length equals 15 residues. Profiling relied on immunoSEQ multiplex PCR, and the TCRdb table lists in-frame clones only, not all of them. The sample includes 75,000 to 80,000 clones, approximately 85% of them seen just once. The rearrangement links TRBV7-2 to TRBJ2-7; 9 bases are a match to TRBD2. The material sequenced was peripheral blood. This sequence originates from a human donor in a cohort sampled during active COVID-19. Here the CDR3 reads CASSGGGAGGVEQYF. CDR3 DNA sequence: TGTGCCAGCAGCGGGGGGGGAGCGGGAGGTGTCGAGCAGTACTTC.